This entry lists 15 T cell receptor beta chains sequenced from one sample in a study of post-analysis software for immune sequencing data. Study-wide results and caveats: Controls showed lower frequencies than patients for 4 or 5 TRBV segments, and TRBV5-6, TRBV5-1 and TRBV20-1 were among these.

TCR beta cDNA libraries had unique molecular identifiers. TCRdb recomputed calls from the PCR reads with MiXCR, one row per CDR3 protein. The table shows about 260,000 distinct CDR3 sequences, with about 38% occurring only once. Their target antigens are unknown. Specimen: blood. The receptors derive from a girl under 18 with multiple sclerosis.

This clonotype was counted between two and nine times. The chain links TRBV20-1 to TRBJ1-1; weak D call: TRBD1 (5 bases). The V gene's germline CDR1 is DFQATT and CDR2 SNEGSKA (reference sequence). The V end was cut by 6 bases, the J end by 4 bases, with 27 bases between. The CDR3 is 17 residues long. The CDR3 DNA reads as TGCAGTGCCGACGGGGGGGAAGGACCTCGGCTTGGCACTGAAGCTTTCTTT. This gives the protein CSADGGEGPRLGTEAFF.

Notes on this clonotype: Possible read error: a much larger clone is one base away. The chain recombines TRBV12-3 or TRBV12-4 with TRBJ2-3; the match to TRBD1 covers 7 bases. This CDR3 is built from 15 residues. The CDR3 DNA follows: TGTGCCAGCAGCCGGGACAGTGCTAGCACAGATGCGCAGTATTTT. This translates into CASSRDSASTDAQYF.

V gene TRBV5-1 combines with J gene TRBJ2-7, with TRBD1 identical over 7 bases. The CDR3 contains 17 residues. The germline V gene encodes CDR1 SGHRS and CDR2 YFSETQ. Trimming took 4 bases from V and 3 from J; bases not matched to a gene: 16. CDR3 loop: CASSKPPTGPPFYEQYF. Written as DNA, the CDR3 is TGCGCCAGCAGCAAACCCCCGACAGGGCCTCCTTTCTACGAGCAGTACTTC.

This clonotype came up many times. This rearrangement joins TRBV7-9 to TRBJ2-7; 8 bases map to TRBD2. Germline V CDR1 and CDR2: SEHNR, FQNEAQ (reference sequence). The CDR3 loop spans 14 amino acids. Trimming at V came to 5 bases and at J to 3 bases, leaving 6 bases not matched to a gene. This CDR3 reads CASSRKSGGYEQYF. Here the CDR3 DNA reads TGTGCCAGCAGCAGAAAAAGCGGGGGCTACGAGCAGTACTTC.

The chain has TRBV20-1 and TRBJ1-1; tentative D call: TRBD1 (5 bases). Between the trimmed V and J ends, which lost 4 bases and 6 bases, there was a span of 21 bases. Germline-derived CDR1 and CDR2 are DFQATT and SNEGSKA (reference sequence). This CDR3 region has 15 residues. The CDR3 region is CSAKFTRGTGSEAFF. In DNA, the CDR3 is TGCAGTGCTAAATTTACACGGGGGACGGGCTCTGAAGCTTTCTTT.

This clonotype has a count of ten or more. The CDR3 DNA reads as TGTGCCAGCAGTGAAGAGGGGGACAGACCTAACTATGGCTACACCTTC. Translation gives CASSEEGDRPNYGYTF. The V call is TRBV2, the J call TRBJ1-2, with 7 positions matching TRBD1. The CDR3 sequence is 16 residues long. Losses at the gene ends were 1 base for V and 0 bases for J; bases not matched to a gene: 5. Germline V CDR1 and CDR2: SNHLY, FYNNEI.

This clonotype came up many times. The genes are TRBV12-3 or TRBV12-4 and TRBJ2-1, with a tentative D call TRBD2 (5 bases). This CDR3 region has 14 residues. Trimming left V 0 bases short and J 7 bases short, with 10 bases between. The CDR3 nucleotides are TGTGCCAGCAGTTTAGCGGGAGTTAATAATGAGCAGTTCTTC. Residues: CASSLAGVNNEQFF.

This clonotype showed up just a few times. CDR3 loop: CASSPEGSSYNEQFF. In DNA, the CDR3 is TGTGCCAGCAGCCCCGAAGGGAGCTCCTACAATGAGCAGTTCTTC. The chain recombines TRBV7-9 with TRBJ2-1, with D perhaps matching TRBD2 (5 bases). The CDR3 is 15 residues long. CDR1 and CDR2 from the germline V gene are SEHNR and FQNEAQ (reference sequence). V was clipped by 5 bases and J by 0 bases, with 11 bases between them.

A note on this clonotype: Mismatch with germline at one junction end may stem from a read error. This sequence joins TRBV7-6 and TRBJ1-1, with D perhaps matching TRBD1 (5 bases). The V gene's germline CDR1 is SGHVS and CDR2 FNYEAQ. The CDR3 is made up of 16 amino acids. Here the CDR3 DNA reads TGTGCCGGCAGTCATCGATCACGGGGCGGGACGACTGAAGCTTTCTTT. Translated, it gives CAGSHRSRGGTTEAFF.

The sample holds many counts of this clonotype. The chain uses TRBV28 and TRBJ1-6; no definite D call. V shed 10 bases and J shed 0 bases, with 7 bases lying between them. The germline V gene encodes CDR1 MDHEN and CDR2 SYDVKM. There are 13 residues in the CDR3. The CDR3 DNA follows: TGTGCCACCACGAGCTCCTATAATTCACCCCTCCACTTT. Amino acid sequence: CATTSSYNSPLHF.

This clonotype was recorded at least ten times. The gene calls are TRBV7-2 and TRBJ2-1; 13 bases are shared with TRBD2. V lost 3 bases and J lost 0; bases outside the gene matches: 5. Per the germline V gene, CDR1 is SGHTA and CDR2 is FQGNSA. The length of the CDR3 is 18 residues. The CDR3 DNA reads as TGTGCCAGCAGCTTCACTAGCGGGAGGGCCAGCTCCTACAATGAGCAGTTCTTC. As protein: CASSFTSGRASSYNEQFF.

Note on this clonotype: With a much larger clone just one base away, this may be a read error. V is TRBV12-3 or TRBV12-4 and J is TRBJ2-3, with TRBD2 identical over 10 bases. CDR3 length equals 14 residues. DNA of the CDR3: TGTGCCGGCAGTGTAGCGGGAGGAGGAAATACGCAGTATTTT. Translated, it gives CAGSVAGGGNTQYF.

This clonotype was counted at least ten times. The chain combines TRBV14 with TRBJ2-1; 8 bases map to TRBD1. CDR3 length: 17 residues. With V trimmed by 5 bases and J by 0 bases, 9 bases remained unmatched. Germline CDR1 SGHDN, CDR2 FVKESK. The CDR3 sequence: CASSTGRTGSSYNEQFF. CDR3 nucleotide sequence: TGTGCCAGCAGCACCGGACGGACAGGGAGCTCCTACAATGAGCAGTTCTTC.

This clonotype was picked up a small number of times. The J gene is TRBJ2-3, the V gene TRBV20-1, with 8 bases matching TRBD2. CDR1 is DFQATT and CDR2 is SNEGSKA in the germline V gene (reference sequence). The CDR3 is 14 amino acids. Losses at the gene ends were 6 bases for V and 0 bases for J; bases not matched to a gene: 5. The CDR3 region is CSATQRGSTDTQYF. Written as DNA, the CDR3 is TGCAGTGCCACTCAGCGGGGGAGCACAGATACGCAGTATTTT.

This clonotype was detected ten times or more. CDR3 in DNA: TGTGCCAGCAGCTTCAGGAATTCACCCCTCCACTTT. Translated, it gives CASSFRNSPLHF. The chain joins TRBV7-2 to TRBJ1-6; D unresolved. Germline V CDR1 and CDR2: SGHTA, FQGNSA. Trimming removed 3 bases at V and 7 bases at J, with 4 bases between. This CDR3 comprises 12 residues.